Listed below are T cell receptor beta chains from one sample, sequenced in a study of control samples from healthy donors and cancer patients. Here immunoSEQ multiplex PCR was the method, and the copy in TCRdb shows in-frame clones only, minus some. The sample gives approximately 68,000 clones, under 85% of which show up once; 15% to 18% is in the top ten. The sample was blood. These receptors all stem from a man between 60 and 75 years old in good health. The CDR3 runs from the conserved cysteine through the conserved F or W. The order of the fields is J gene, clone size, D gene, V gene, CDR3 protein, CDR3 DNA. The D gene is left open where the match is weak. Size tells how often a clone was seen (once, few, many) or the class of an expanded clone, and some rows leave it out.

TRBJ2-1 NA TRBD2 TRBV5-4 CASSIGTSGHNEQFF TGTGCCAGCAGCATCGGGACTAGCGGCCACAATGAGCAGTTCTTC
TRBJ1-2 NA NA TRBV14 CASSQQEGYGYTF TGTGCCAGCAGCCAACAGGAGGGGTATGGCTACACCTTC
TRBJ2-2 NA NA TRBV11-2 CASSYSNFGELFF TGTGCCAGCAGCTATTCCAATTTCGGGGAGCTGTTTTTT
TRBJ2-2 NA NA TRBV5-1 CASSLVGGLNTGELFF TGCGCCAGCAGCTTGGTCGGGGGCCTTAACACCGGGGAGCTGTTTTTT
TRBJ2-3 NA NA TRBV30 CAWRVGGTDTQYF TGTGCCTGGCGAGTAGGGGGCACAGATACGCAGTATTTT
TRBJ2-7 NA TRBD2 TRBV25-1 CASSGFSGAGGRYEQYF TGTGCCAGCAGTGGGTTTAGCGGGGCGGGAGGAAGATACGAGCAGTACTTC
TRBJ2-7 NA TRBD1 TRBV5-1 CASSIGTGGNYEQYF TGCGCCAGCAGCATTGGGACAGGGGGGAATTACGAGCAGTACTTC
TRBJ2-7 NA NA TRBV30 CAVLVRQALSYEQYF TGTGCCGTACTGGTGAGGCAGGCACTCTCCTACGAGCAGTACTTC
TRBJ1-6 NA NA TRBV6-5 CASSTSRVALHF TGTGCCAGCAGCACCTCTCGGGTCGCGCTCCACTTT
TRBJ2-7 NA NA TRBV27 CASSLMGGNPTYEQYF TGTGCCAGCAGTTTAATGGGCGGGAACCCTACCTACGAGCAGTACTTC
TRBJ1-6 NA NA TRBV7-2 CASLAPGSPLHF TGTGCCAGCCTTGCTCCCGGGTCACCCCTCCACTTT
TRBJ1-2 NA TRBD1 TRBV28 CASSPLGQVYGYTF TGTGCCAGCAGTCCCCTGGGACAGGTCTATGGCTACACCTTC
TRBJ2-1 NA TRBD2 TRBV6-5 CASSPSAGGYHEQFF TGTGCCAGCAGTCCCTCCGCGGGAGGATACCATGAGCAGTTCTTC
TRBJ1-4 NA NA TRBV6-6 CASSYSATNEKLFF TGTGCCAGCAGTTACTCTGCAACTAATGAAAAACTGTTTTTT
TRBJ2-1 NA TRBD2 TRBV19 CASSPSGRGNEQFF TGTGCCAGTAGTCCTAGCGGGAGGGGCAATGAGCAGTTCTTC
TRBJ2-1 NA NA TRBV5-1 CASSPWGGSPYNEQFF TGCGCCAGCAGCCCGTGGGGGGGCTCGCCCTACAATGAGCAGTTCTTC
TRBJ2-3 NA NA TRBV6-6 CASSYQYTDTQYF TGTGCCAGCAGTTATCAGTACACAGATACGCAGTATTTT
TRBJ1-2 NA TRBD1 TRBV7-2 CASSLNYRGDYGYTF TGTGCCAGCAGCTTAAACTACAGGGGGGACTATGGCTACACCTTC
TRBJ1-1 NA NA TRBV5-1 CASRGRLNTEAFF TGCGCCAGCAGAGGGAGATTGAACACTGAAGCTTTCTTT
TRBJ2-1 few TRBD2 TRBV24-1 CATSDLTSGRQFF TGTGCCACCAGTGATTTAACTAGCGGGAGACAGTTCTTC
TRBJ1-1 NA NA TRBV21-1 CASSIWTERNTEAFF TGTGCCAGCAGCATCTGGACAGAGCGGAACACTGAAGCTTTCTTT
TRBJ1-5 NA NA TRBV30 CAWSVDWTGNQPQHF TGTGCCTGGAGTGTAGATTGGACAGGCAATCAGCCCCAGCATTTT
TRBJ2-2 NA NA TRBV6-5 CASSYGDWDTGELFF TGTGCCAGCAGTTACGGGGATTGGGACACCGGGGAGCTGTTTTTT
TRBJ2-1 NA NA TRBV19 CASSRNADNEQFF TGTGCCAGTAGTAGGAACGCAGACAATGAGCAGTTCTTC
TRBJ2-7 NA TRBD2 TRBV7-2 CASSSSSGRVPYEQYF TGTGCCAGCAGCTCGAGCAGCGGGAGAGTTCCTTACGAGCAGTACTTC
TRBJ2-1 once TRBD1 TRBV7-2 CASSLRNRGHNEQFF TGTGCCAGCAGCTTACGCAACAGGGGGCATAATGAGCAGTTCTTC
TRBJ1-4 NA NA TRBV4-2 CASSQEARGRGEKLFF TGTGCCAGCAGCCAAGAAGCAAGGGGGAGAGGTGAAAAACTGTTTTTT
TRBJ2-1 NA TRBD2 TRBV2 CASSPSGTSNPAPYNEQFF TGTGCCAGCAGTCCCTCCGGGACTAGTAACCCTGCGCCGTACAATGAGCAGTTCTTC
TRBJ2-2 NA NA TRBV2 CASRGEAGGTGELFF TGTGCCAGCAGGGGGGAGGCAGGCGGTACCGGGGAGCTGTTTTTT
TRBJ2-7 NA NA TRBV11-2 CASSLGQSSYEQYF TGTGCCAGCAGCCTAGGACAGAGCTCCTACGAGCAGTACTTC
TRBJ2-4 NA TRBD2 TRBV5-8 CASSLRLAGHIAKNIQYF TGTGCCAGCAGCTTGAGGCTAGCGGGCCACATAGCCAAAAACATTCAGTACTTC
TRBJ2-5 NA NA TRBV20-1 CSATRDRQYF TGCAGTGCGACCCGGGACCGACAGTACTTC
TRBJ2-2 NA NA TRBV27 CASSPRPDYTGELFF TGTGCCAGCAGTCCGCGGCCAGACTACACCGGGGAGCTGTTTTTT
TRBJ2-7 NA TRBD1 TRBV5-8 CASSSGTGSHEQYF TGTGCCAGCAGCTCCGGGACAGGGAGCCACGAGCAGTACTTC
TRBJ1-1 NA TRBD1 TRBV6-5 CASRYSTGGNTEAFF TGTGCCAGCAGGTACTCGACAGGGGGGAACACTGAAGCTTTCTTT
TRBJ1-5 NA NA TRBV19 CASSGGRRNQPQHF TGTGCCAGTAGTGGGGGTCGGCGGAATCAGCCCCAGCATTTT
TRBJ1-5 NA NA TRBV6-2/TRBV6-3 CASSYLTGQPQHF TGTGCCAGCAGTTACCTGACCGGTCAGCCCCAGCATTTT
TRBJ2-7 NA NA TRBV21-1 CASSVEQYF TGTGCCAGCAGTGTGGAGCAGTACTTC
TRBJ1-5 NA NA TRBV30 CAWSGGQTIQPQHF TGTGCCTGGAGTGGAGGGCAGACTATCCAGCCCCAGCATTTT
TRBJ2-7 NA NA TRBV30 CAWSPGEAYEQYF TGTGCCTGGAGCCCAGGGGAAGCCTACGAGCAGTACTTC
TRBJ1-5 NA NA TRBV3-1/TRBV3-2 CASSQDRGGNQPQHF TGTGCCAGCAGCCAAGACAGGGGCGGGAATCAGCCCCAGCATTTT
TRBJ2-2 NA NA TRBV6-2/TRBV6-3 CASSYGQFTGELFF TGTGCCAGCAGTTACGGGCAATTCACCGGGGAGCTGTTTTTT
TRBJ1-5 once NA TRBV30 CAWSGELREQPQHF TGTGCCTGGAGTGGAGAACTAAGGGAGCAGCCCCAGCATTTT
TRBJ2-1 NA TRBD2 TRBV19 CASSMGLAGDNEQFF TGTGCCAGTAGTATGGGACTAGCGGGAGACAATGAGCAGTTCTTC
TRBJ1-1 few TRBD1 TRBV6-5 CASSLQGGTEAFF TGTGCCAGCAGTCTCCAGGGGGGCACTGAAGCTTTCTTT
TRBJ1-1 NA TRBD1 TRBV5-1 CASSLRSSDRGLAFF TGCGCCAGCAGCTTACGAAGCTCGGACAGGGGATTAGCTTTCTTT
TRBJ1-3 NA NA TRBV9 CASTAGVSGNTIYF TGTGCCAGCACAGCAGGGGTCTCTGGAAACACCATATATTTT
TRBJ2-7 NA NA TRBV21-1 CASSKLVHFGHLELYEQYF TGTGCCAGCAGCAAGCTGGTTCATTTCGGTCACCTTGAACTCTACGAGCAGTACTTC
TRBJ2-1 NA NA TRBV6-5 CASGTIAGAHNEQFF TGTGCCAGCGGGACGATCGCTGGGGCTCACAATGAGCAGTTCTTC
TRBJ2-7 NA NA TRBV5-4 CASSLGYEQYF TGTGCCAGCAGCTTGGGGTACGAGCAGTACTTC
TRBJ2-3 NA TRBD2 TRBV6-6 CASSPRSSGRGPFPTDTQYF TGTGCCAGCAGTCCCCGGTCTAGCGGGAGGGGACCATTCCCCACAGATACGCAGTATTTT
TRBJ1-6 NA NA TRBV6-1 CASSERGQTNNSPLHF TGTGCCAGCAGTGAAAGGGGCCAGACCAATAATTCACCCCTCCACTTT
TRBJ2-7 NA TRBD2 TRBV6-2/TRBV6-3 CASSDGSGSIHEQYF TGTGCCAGCAGTGATGGTAGCGGGAGTATCCACGAGCAGTACTTC
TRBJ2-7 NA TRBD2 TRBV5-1 CASSLDPWGSGKGYEQYF TGCGCCAGCAGCTTGGACCCCTGGGGTAGCGGGAAGGGGTACGAGCAGTACTTC
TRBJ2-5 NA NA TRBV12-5 CASGYHTGNQETQYF TGTGCTAGTGGCTATCATACCGGGAACCAAGAGACCCAGTACTTC